This T cell receptor beta chain derives from a study of blood T cell repertoires in COVID-19. Looking at the study overall: The cDNA or gDNA used as material had been derived from T cells, B-cell-depleted T cells, or PBMCs.

Under the authors' procedure: Nucleated cell counts were estimated from reference gene primer amplification. TCRdb keeps only in-frame clones here, not all; method: immunoSEQ multiplex PCR. That table is the source of V, J and clone size, and D and trimming were worked out from the DNA. The sample has over 250,000 clones; around nine tenths are singletons. Cohort 3 donors were reported recovered after two negative PCRs, clearance, or symptom resolution. This TCR was recovered from a woman younger than 35 who had recovered from COVID-19. The sequenced sample was PBMCs or T cells enriched from blood (not recorded which).

Here the CDR3 DNA reads TGTGCCAGCAGTGCCCACCGGGACAGGGATTATAATTCACCCCTCCACTTT. Translation gives CASSAHRDRDYNSPLHF. This chain links TRBV2 with TRBJ1-6, with 9 bases matching TRBD1. The J segment lost 4 bases and the V segment lost 4 bases, leaving 8 bases of the junction unmatched. CDR3 length: 17 residues. The germline V gene has CDR1 SNHLY and CDR2 FYNNEI.